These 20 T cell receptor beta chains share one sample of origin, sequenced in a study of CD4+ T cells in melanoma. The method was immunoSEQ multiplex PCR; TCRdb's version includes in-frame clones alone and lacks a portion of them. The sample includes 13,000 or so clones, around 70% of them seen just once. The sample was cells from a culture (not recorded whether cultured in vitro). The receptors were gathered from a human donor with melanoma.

CDR3 DNA: TGTGCCAGCAGCCCTACAGGGGCGGGGGAGACCCAGTACTTC. This encodes CASSPTGAGETQYF. The chain joins TRBV7-9 to TRBJ2-5; D is possibly TRBD1 (7 bases). Germline V CDR1 and CDR2: SEHNR, FQNEAQ (reference sequence). CDR3 length: 14 residues. V was trimmed by 5 bases and J by 5 bases, leaving 15 bases between them.

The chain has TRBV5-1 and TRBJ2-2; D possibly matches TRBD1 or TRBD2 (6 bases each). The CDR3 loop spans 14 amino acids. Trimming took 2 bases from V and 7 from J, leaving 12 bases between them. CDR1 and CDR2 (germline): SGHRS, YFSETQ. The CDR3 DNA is TGCGCCAGCAGCTTAAACAGGGAGGTCGGGGAGCTGTTTTTT. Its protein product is CASSLNREVGELFF.

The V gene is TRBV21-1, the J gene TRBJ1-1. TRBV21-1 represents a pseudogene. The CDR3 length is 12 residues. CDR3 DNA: TGTGCCAGCAGCGGTCTTAATGTTGAAGCTTTCTTT. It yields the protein CASSGLNVEAFF.

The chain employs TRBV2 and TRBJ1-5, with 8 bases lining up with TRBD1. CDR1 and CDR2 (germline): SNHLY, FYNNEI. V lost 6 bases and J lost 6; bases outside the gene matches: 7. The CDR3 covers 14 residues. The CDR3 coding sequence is TGTGCCAGCAGGGTTTCCCAGGGGGCTCAGCCCCAGCATTTT. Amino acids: CASRVSQGAQPQHF.

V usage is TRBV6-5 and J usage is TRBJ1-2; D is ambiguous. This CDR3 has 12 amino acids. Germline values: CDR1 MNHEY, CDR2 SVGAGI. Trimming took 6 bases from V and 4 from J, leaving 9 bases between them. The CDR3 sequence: CASSPLRYGYTF. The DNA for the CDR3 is TGTGCCAGCAGCCCACTACGCTATGGCTACACCTTC.

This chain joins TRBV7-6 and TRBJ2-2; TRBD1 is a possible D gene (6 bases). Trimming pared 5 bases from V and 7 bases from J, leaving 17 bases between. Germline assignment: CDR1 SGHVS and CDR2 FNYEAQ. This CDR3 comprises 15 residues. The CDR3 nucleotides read TGTGCCAGCAGCGGAATACAGGGCCGAGGCGGGGAGCTGTTTTTT. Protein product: CASSGIQGRGGELFF. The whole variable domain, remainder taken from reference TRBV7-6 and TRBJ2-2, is GAGVSQSPRYKVTKRGQDVALRCDPISGHVSLYWYRQALGQGPEFLTYFNYEAQQDKSGLPNDRFSAERPEGSISTLTIQRTEQRDSAMYRCASSGIQGRGGELFFGEGSRLTVL.

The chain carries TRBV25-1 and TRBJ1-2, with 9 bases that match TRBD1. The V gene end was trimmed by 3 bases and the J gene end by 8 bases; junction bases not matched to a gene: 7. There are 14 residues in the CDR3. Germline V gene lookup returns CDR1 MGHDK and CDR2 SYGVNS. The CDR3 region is CASSEGQGFQGYTF. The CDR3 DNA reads TGTGCCAGCAGTGAGGGACAGGGATTTCAGGGCTACACCTTC.

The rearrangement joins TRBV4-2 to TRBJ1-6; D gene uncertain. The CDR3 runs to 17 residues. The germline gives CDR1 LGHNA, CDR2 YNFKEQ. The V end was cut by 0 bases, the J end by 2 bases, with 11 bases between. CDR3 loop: CASSQEPATTYNSPLHF. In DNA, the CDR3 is TGTGCCAGCAGCCAAGAACCGGCGACAACCTATAATTCACCCCTCCACTTT.

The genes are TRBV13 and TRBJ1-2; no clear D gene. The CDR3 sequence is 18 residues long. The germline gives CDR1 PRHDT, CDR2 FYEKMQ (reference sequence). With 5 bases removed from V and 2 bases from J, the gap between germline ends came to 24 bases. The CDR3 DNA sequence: TGTGCCAGCAGCCTAGAGTCGTACGGGCGACCAAAAAACTATGGCTACACCTTC. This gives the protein CASSLESYGRPKNYGYTF.

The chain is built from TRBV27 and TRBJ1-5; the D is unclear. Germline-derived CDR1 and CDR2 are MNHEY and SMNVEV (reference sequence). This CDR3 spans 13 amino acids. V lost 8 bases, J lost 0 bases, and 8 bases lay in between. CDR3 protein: CASGLISNQPQHF. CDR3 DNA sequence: TGTGCCAGCGGACTGATTAGCAATCAGCCCCAGCATTTT.

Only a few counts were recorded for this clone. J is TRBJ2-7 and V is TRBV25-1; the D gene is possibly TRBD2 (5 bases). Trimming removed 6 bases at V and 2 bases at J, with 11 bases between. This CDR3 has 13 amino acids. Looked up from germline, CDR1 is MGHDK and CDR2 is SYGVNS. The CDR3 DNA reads TGTGCCAGCAGGGGTACGGGAACCTACGAGCAGTACTTC. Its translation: CASRGTGTYEQYF.

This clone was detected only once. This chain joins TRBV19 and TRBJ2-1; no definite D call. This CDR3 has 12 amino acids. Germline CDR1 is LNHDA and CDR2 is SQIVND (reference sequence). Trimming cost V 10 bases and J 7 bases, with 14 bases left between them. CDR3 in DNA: TGTGCCACCGCCCCGAACCTGAATGAGCAGTTCTTC. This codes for CATAPNLNEQFF.

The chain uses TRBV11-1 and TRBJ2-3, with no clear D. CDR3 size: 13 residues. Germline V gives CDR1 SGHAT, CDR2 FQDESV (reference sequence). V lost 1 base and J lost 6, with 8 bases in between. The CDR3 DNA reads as TGTGCCAGCAGCTTAGGAGGTAGCGATACGCAGTATTTT. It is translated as CASSLGGSDTQYF.

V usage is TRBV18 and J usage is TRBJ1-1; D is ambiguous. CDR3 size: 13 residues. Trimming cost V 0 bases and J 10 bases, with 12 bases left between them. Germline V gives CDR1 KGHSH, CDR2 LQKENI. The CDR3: CASSPPFPSPAFF. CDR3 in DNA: TGTGCCAGCTCACCACCCTTCCCGAGCCCAGCTTTCTTT.

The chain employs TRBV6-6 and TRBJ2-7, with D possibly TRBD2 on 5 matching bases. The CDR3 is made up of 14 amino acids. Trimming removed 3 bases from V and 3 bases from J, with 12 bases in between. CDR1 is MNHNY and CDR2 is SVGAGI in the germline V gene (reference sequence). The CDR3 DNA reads TGTGCCAGCAGTTATAAGCGGTATGACTACGAGCAGTACTTC. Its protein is CASSYKRYDYEQYF.

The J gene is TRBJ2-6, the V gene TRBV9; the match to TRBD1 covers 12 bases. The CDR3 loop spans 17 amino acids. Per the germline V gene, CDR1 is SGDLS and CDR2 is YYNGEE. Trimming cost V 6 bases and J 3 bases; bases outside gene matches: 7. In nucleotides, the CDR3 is TGTGCCAGCACCAAGGGACAGGGGGCGGTTGGGGCCAACGTCCTGACTTTC. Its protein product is CASTKGQGAVGANVLTF.

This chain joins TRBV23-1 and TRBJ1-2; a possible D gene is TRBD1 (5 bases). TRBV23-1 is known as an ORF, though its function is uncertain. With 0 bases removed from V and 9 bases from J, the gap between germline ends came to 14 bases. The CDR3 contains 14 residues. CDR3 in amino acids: CASSQSTDSLCYTF. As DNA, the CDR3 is TGCGCCAGCAGTCAATCCACCGACAGTTTGTGCTACACCTTC.

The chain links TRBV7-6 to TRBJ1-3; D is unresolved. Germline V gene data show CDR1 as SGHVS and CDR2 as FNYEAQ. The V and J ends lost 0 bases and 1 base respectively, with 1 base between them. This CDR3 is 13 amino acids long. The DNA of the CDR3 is TGTGCCAGCAGCTTAGCATCTGGAAACACCATATATTTT. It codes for CASSLASGNTIYF.

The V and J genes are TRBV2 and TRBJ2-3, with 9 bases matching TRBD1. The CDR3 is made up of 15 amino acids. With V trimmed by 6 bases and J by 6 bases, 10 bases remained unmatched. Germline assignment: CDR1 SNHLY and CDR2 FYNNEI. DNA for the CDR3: TGTGCCAGCAGCCCCCAAGGACAGGGGTTGGATACGCAGTATTTT. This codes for CASSPQGQGLDTQYF.

The CDR3 spells CASSGRASRRGYTF. CDR3 DNA: TGTGCCAGCAGTGGCAGGGCGTCGCGGAGAGGCTACACCTTC. The chain employs TRBV9 and TRBJ1-2, with D maybe TRBD1 (5 bases). Germline V gives CDR1 SGDLS, CDR2 YYNGEE. The V end was cut by 5 bases, the J end by 8 bases, with 19 bases between. This CDR3 contains 14 residues.